This is a list of T cell receptor beta chains from one sample in a study of cytomegalovirus exposure and HLA in healthy donors. The data were produced by immunoSEQ multiplex PCR, yet TCRdb's version contains in-frame clones alone and is incomplete. The sample includes 250,000 or so clones, 90% of them seen just once. What was sequenced was PBMCs. The receptors stem from a woman aged 18-30 years in good health and CMV-seronegative. CDR3s include the opening cysteine and the closing phenylalanine or tryptophan. A D gene is named only where the DNA matches it firmly. The size field is filled for only some rows; it gives once, few, many or a size class.

cdr3_nt,cdr3_aa,j_call,v_call,d_call,clone_size
TGTGCCAGCAGTTTACTGGGACAGGGCTCCTACGAGCAGTACTTC,CASSLLGQGSYEQYF,TRBJ2-7,TRBV28,TRBD1,few
TGTGCCAGCAGCGCCCGACCGGACAGGGCCGAAGCTTTCTTT,CASSARPDRAEAFF,TRBJ1-1,TRBV9,TRBD1,-
TGTGCCAGCAGCTCCTACCTTGGACAGACTGAAAAACTGTTTTTT,CASSSYLGQTEKLFF,TRBJ1-4,TRBV7-9,-,-
TGCGCCAGCAGCTTTGGGACTAGCGGGGGGGCCTACTCCTACGAGCAATACTTC,CASSFGTSGGAYSYEQYF,TRBJ2-7,TRBV5-1,TRBD2,-
TGTGCCAGCAGTTACGGGGGGGAAGGCGGCTACACCTTC,CASSYGGEGGYTF,TRBJ1-2,TRBV6-5,-,-
TGTGCCAGCAGCGTAGGCAGGGCGGGAGGCTACACCTTC,CASSVGRAGGYTF,TRBJ1-2,TRBV9,-,-
TGTGCCAGCAGCTCGGGGGAACCCTACGAGCAGTACTTC,CASSSGEPYEQYF,TRBJ2-7,TRBV7-6,-,few
TGTGCCAGCAGTTTTAACGGTTTCTCTGGGGCCAACGTCCTGACTTTC,CASSFNGFSGANVLTF,TRBJ2-6,TRBV27,-,-
TGTGCCAGTAGAAAAGACAGGGACACCTACAATGAGCAGTTCTTC,CASRKDRDTYNEQFF,TRBJ2-1,TRBV19,TRBD1,-
TGTGCCAGCAGGGAAGCCACCTACGAGCAGTACTTC,CASREATYEQYF,TRBJ2-7,TRBV6-1,-,-
TGTGCCAGCAGCGTACTCGGCGGGGACCCTAGCACAGATACGCAGTATTTT,CASSVLGGDPSTDTQYF,TRBJ2-3,TRBV9,-,-
TGTGCCAGCAGGAACAGGGGGCGCATTGAGCAGTACTTC,CASRNRGRIEQYF,TRBJ2-7,TRBV6-5,TRBD1,-
TGCGCCAGCAGCTCCCCGGGACAGGGAGATCGGCCCCAGCATTTT,CASSSPGQGDRPQHF,TRBJ1-5,TRBV4-3,TRBD1,-
TGTGCCAGCAGCTTAGGGGCAAACACCGGGGAGCTGTTTTTT,CASSLGANTGELFF,TRBJ2-2,TRBV11-2,-,-
TGTGCCAGCAGCTTAGGACAGGGCGCTGAAGCTTTCTTT,CASSLGQGAEAFF,TRBJ1-1,TRBV7-9,TRBD1,-
TGTGCCAGCAGCCTGACTAGCGGGGGATTAGAGACCCAGTACTTC,CASSLTSGGLETQYF,TRBJ2-5,TRBV7-3,TRBD2,-
TGTGCCAGCAGCTTAGTAGCGGGAGTCACAGATACGCAGTATTTT,CASSLVAGVTDTQYF,TRBJ2-3,TRBV7-2,TRBD2,-
TGTGCCAGCAGCCCCCCAGGCGGGGGACTTAGCACAGATACGCAGTATTTT,CASSPPGGGLSTDTQYF,TRBJ2-3,TRBV7-9,TRBD2,-
TGTGCCAGCAGTCAACCTTCGACATCCATGAACACTGAAGCTTTCTTT,CASSQPSTSMNTEAFF,TRBJ1-1,TRBV2,-,-
TGTGCCAGCAGCGTAGAGACAGGGTACTATGGCTACACCTTC,CASSVETGYYGYTF,TRBJ1-2,TRBV9,TRBD1,-
TGCAGCGTGTCAGGGATGGTCGGGGAGCTGTTTTTT,CSVSGMVGELFF,TRBJ2-2,TRBV29-1,-,-
TGTGCCAGCACCGTGTCCCGGGACAGGGGAAAGAAGCAGCCCCAGCATTTT,CASTVSRDRGKKQPQHF,TRBJ1-5,TRBV28,TRBD1,-
TGCGCCAGCAGTGAGAGGGGGACCGTGACTTTCACAGATACGCAGTATTTT,CASSERGTVTFTDTQYF,TRBJ2-3,TRBV10-2,-,-
TGCGCCAGCAGCTGGGGACAGGAAAACACCGGGGAGCTGTTTTTT,CASSWGQENTGELFF,TRBJ2-2,TRBV5-1,TRBD1,-
TGTGCCAGCAGCTCCGGGGGGGCTAGTCAGCCCCAGCATTTT,CASSSGGASQPQHF,TRBJ1-5,TRBV7-6,-,-
TGTGCCAGCAGCCTCCCAGGGTCTAATCTCAATGAGCAGTTCTTC,CASSLPGSNLNEQFF,TRBJ2-1,TRBV6-5,-,-
TGTGCCAGCAGTGAGCAGGGTTTGAGCACCGGGGAGCTGTTTTTT,CASSEQGLSTGELFF,TRBJ2-2,TRBV2,-,-
TGTGCCAGCAGTGAAAACGGGCACAGGGACAATGAGCAGTTCTTC,CASSENGHRDNEQFF,TRBJ2-1,TRBV6-1,-,-
TGTGCCAGCTCCTCTGAGGACAGGTACTGTAAAGAGACCCAGTACTTC,CASSSEDRYCKETQYF,TRBJ2-5,TRBV27,TRBD1,-
TGTGCCAGCAGCTTAGGCCACCGCGGGTATGGCTACACCTTC,CASSLGHRGYGYTF,TRBJ1-2,TRBV7-2,-,-
TGTGCCATCAGAAACCGGGACAGGGTCGCCGGGGAGCTGTTTTTT,CAIRNRDRVAGELFF,TRBJ2-2,TRBV10-3,TRBD1,-
TGCGCCAGCAGCCAAGATGAGGGCTGGGGCACTGAAGCTTTCTTT,CASSQDEGWGTEAFF,TRBJ1-1,TRBV4-3,-,-
TGTGCCAGCAGTGGGAGGGGACAGGGATATGAGCAGTTCTTC,CASSGRGQGYEQFF,TRBJ2-1,TRBV27,TRBD1,-
TGTGCCAGCAGCTCACGGGAGACACCAGCCTACGAGCAGTACTTC,CASSSRETPAYEQYF,TRBJ2-7,TRBV9,-,-
TGTGCCAGCAGGACAGGGGTTACTGAAGCTTTCTTT,CASRTGVTEAFF,TRBJ1-1,TRBV2,TRBD1,-
TGTGCCAGCAGTTTCCGGTTCGTCGTGCCATCCCAGCCCCAGCATTTT,CASSFRFVVPSQPQHF,TRBJ1-5,TRBV28,-,-
TGTGCCAGTAGTCCGGGACAGTTCTATAATTCACCCCTCCACTTT,CASSPGQFYNSPLHF,TRBJ1-6,TRBV19,TRBD1,once